The 25 T cell receptor beta chains below come from one sample, sequenced in a study of blood T cells in healthy people across ages. Through a sample-barcoded 5' primer and a J-beta primer mix, a second PCR was run for roughly 6 to 12 cycles. MiXCR, applied by TCRdb to the 5' RACE reads, yields one record per CDR3 protein. Among 650,000 to 800,000 distinct CDR3 sequences listed, 40% to 50% were seen once. Specimen: blood. These receptors were taken from a man between 60 and 75 years old in good health.

The sample holds many counts of this clonotype. The chain employs TRBV4-1 and TRBJ1-6; D is unclear. Germline CDR1 reads MGHRA; CDR2 reads YSYEKL. The CDR3 has 14 residues. V lost 1 base and J lost 6, with 7 bases in between. CDR3 nucleotide sequence: TGCGCCAGCAGCCAAGGGCTAGGTAATTCACCCCTCCACTTT. It translates to CASSQGLGNSPLHF.

This clonotype came up a few times. A junction end diverges from the germline sequence, so it may reflect a read error. The rearrangement joins TRBV29-1 to TRBJ2-1; 8 bases are shared with TRBD1. This CDR3 is 14 amino acids long. Looked up from germline, CDR1 is SQVTM and CDR2 is ANQGSEA. As DNA, the CDR3 is TGCAGCGTTGAGTTACAGGGGGTCTACAATGAGCGGTTCTTC. It is translated as CSVELQGVYNERFF.

The CDR3 loop is CASSVGGQAPGGYTF. The CDR3 nucleotides are TGTGCCAGCAGCGTAGGGGGGCAGGCTCCCGGTGGCTACACCTTC. J is TRBJ1-2 and V is TRBV9, with TRBD1 as a possible D gene (6 bases). CDR3 length equals 15 residues. Germline lookup yields CDR1 SGDLS and CDR2 YYNGEE. With 0 bases removed from V and 7 bases from J, the gap between germline ends came to 16 bases.

The chain carries TRBV6-1 and TRBJ2-1, with 7 bases aligning to TRBD2. This CDR3 is built from 15 residues. V shed 3 bases, J shed 8 bases, and the junction held 10 bases outside the gene matches. Germline V gene data show CDR1 as MNHNS and CDR2 as SASEGT. The CDR3 here is CASSDRAGLKDEQFF. The CDR3 DNA follows: TGTGCCAGCAGTGACAGGGCGGGACTAAAGGATGAGCAGTTCTTC.

The chain links TRBV6-2 or TRBV6-3 to TRBJ2-7; D perhaps matches TRBD1 (5 bases). CDR1 is MNHEY, CDR2 SVGEGT, per germline. The length of the CDR3 is 13 residues. The V end was cut by 7 bases, the J end by 5 bases, with 15 bases between. The CDR3 DNA sequence: TGTGCCAGCATGGTCAGGGCAAGGAACGAGCAGTACTTC. It is translated as CASMVRARNEQYF.

The CDR3 nucleotides read TGTGCCTGGAGTCGCGACAGGGAGAATGAGCAGTTCTTC. Translated, it gives CAWSRDRENEQFF. The chain employs TRBV30 and TRBJ2-1; 7 bases align to TRBD1. The CDR3 is 13 amino acids. Germline V CDR1 and CDR2: GTSNPN, SVGIG (reference sequence). The trim removed 2 bases at V and 7 bases at J, leaving 5 bases unmatched. Based on the CDR3 plus reference TRBV30 and TRBJ2-1, the full variable domain is SQTIHQWPATLVQPVGSPLSLECTVEGTSNPNLYWYRQAAGRGLQLLFYSVGIGQISSEVPQNLSASRPQDRQFILSSKKLLLSDSGFYLCAWSRDRENEQFFGPGTRLTVL.

This clonotype has just a few counts. This chain links TRBV20-1 with TRBJ2-5; TRBD2 matches at 12 bases. From germline, CDR1 is DFQATT and CDR2 SNEGSKA (reference sequence). CDR3 size: 18 residues. V lost 1 base and J lost 5; bases outside the gene matches: 14. CDR3 sequence reads: CSARGTRTSSGGGETQYF. The DNA for the CDR3 is TGCAGTGCTAGAGGAACCCGCACCTCTAGCGGGGGGGGTGAGACCCAGTACTTC.

The J gene is TRBJ2-1, the V gene TRBV2, with D perhaps being TRBD1 or TRBD2 (6 bases each). The DNA end is a closer match to TRBJ2-7, so the J assignment may be wrong. Looked up from germline, CDR1 is SNHLY and CDR2 is FYNNEI. CDR3 length: 17 residues. CDR3 region: CASSRGVTSSSYNEQYF. CDR3 DNA sequence: TGTGCCAGCAGTAGGGGGGTCACTAGCAGCTCCTACAATGAGCAGTACTTC.

The CDR3 sequence is CSAPQGAHTDTQYF. DNA of the CDR3: TGCAGTGCACCCCAGGGGGCCCACACAGATACGCAGTATTTT. The chain combines TRBV20-1 with TRBJ2-3; TRBD1 aligns across 8 bases. The CDR3 covers 14 residues. The junction had 7 bases not matched to a gene; V was cut back by 6 bases and J by 2 bases. Germline V gene lookup returns CDR1 DFQATT and CDR2 SNEGSKA (reference sequence).

The chain has TRBV11-3 and TRBJ2-1; 8 positions match TRBD2. The CDR3 has 16 residues. From germline, CDR1 is SGHNT and CDR2 YENEEA. Germline trimming cut 4 bases from V and 2 bases from J; bases unmatched to any gene: 7. CDR3 region: CASSSRTSRTYNEQFF. The CDR3 DNA sequence: TGTGCCAGCAGCTCGCGGACTAGCCGTACCTACAATGAGCAGTTCTTC.

V and J are TRBV28 and TRBJ2-5, with TRBD1 identical over 7 bases. V was pared by 6 bases and J by 4 bases, with 2 bases of the junction left unmatched. The CDR3 runs 12 residues. From germline, CDR1 is MDHEN and CDR2 SYDVKM. Here the CDR3 reads CASRGDRETQYF. The CDR3 nucleotides read TGTGCCAGCAGGGGGGACAGAGAGACCCAGTACTTC. Using reference TRBV28 and TRBJ2-5 for the parts outside the CDR3, the full variable domain is DVKVTQSSRYLVKRTGEKVFLECVQDMDHENMFWYRQDPGLGLRLIYFSYDVKMKEKGDIPEGYSVSREKKERFSLILESASTNQTSMYLCASRGDRETQYFGPGTRLLVL.

In this sample, this clonotype turned up a few times. The genes are TRBV12-3 or TRBV12-4 and TRBJ1-5, with TRBD1 matching over 7 bases. This CDR3 has 14 amino acids. V shed 5 bases, J shed 4 bases, and the junction held 5 bases outside the gene matches. The CDR3 sequence: CASSRTGRNQPQHF. The DNA of the CDR3 is TGTGCCAGCAGTCGGACAGGCCGTAATCAGCCCCAGCATTTT.

The genes are TRBV7-2 and TRBJ2-3; no clear D gene. Trimming removed 1 base from V and 1 base from J, with 12 bases in between. Germline-derived CDR1 and CDR2 are SGHTA and FQGNSA. This CDR3 has 16 residues. CDR3 loop: CASSLVAASGTDTQYF. The CDR3 bases are TGTGCCAGCAGCTTAGTGGCGGCGTCAGGCACAGATACGCAGTATTTT.

The chain links TRBV7-9 to TRBJ2-1; no clear D gene. Trimming shortened V by 1 base and J by 3 bases, and 13 bases separated the two germline ends. The CDR3 contains 16 residues. The germline V gene encodes CDR1 SEHNR and CDR2 FQNEAQ (reference sequence). The CDR3 coding sequence is TGTGCCAGCAGCTTAGTTACGGGCAATTACTACAATGAGCAGTTCTTC. Translation: CASSLVTGNYYNEQFF.

The table lists this clonotype with a few counts. V is TRBV6-2 or TRBV6-3 and J is TRBJ2-6, with D unresolved. The V gene's germline CDR1 is MNHEY and CDR2 SVGEGT. Trimming removed 6 bases from V and 2 bases from J, with 8 bases in between. The CDR3 is 14 amino acids. The DNA of the CDR3 is TGTGCCAGCAGCCAAACGCCTGGGGCCAACGTCCTGACTTTC. The encoded protein is CASSQTPGANVLTF.

The rearrangement joins TRBV29-1 to TRBJ2-3; D is unresolved. CDR1 is SQVTM, CDR2 ANQGSEA, per germline. The CDR3 extends over 15 amino acids. The V and J ends lost 0 bases and 4 bases respectively, with 14 bases between them. The CDR3 loop reads CSVEDLGKSPDTQYF. CDR3 coding DNA: TGCAGCGTTGAAGATCTAGGAAAGAGCCCAGATACGCAGTATTTT.

The chain couples TRBV3-1 to TRBJ2-5; 9 positions agree with TRBD1. Unmatched junction bases numbered 7, after V lost 4 bases and J lost 4 bases. The CDR3 spans 15 residues. The V gene's germline CDR1 is LGHDT and CDR2 YNNKEL (reference sequence). The CDR3 DNA reads as TGTGCCAGCAGCCGAGGGACAGGGATTTCAGAGACCCAGTACTTC. Protein: CASSRGTGISETQYF.

The V and J genes are TRBV4-1 and TRBJ2-1; TRBD1 agrees at 8 bases. The CDR3 is made up of 15 amino acids. The J segment lost 10 bases and the V segment lost 5 bases, leaving 13 bases of the junction unmatched. CDR1 is MGHRA, CDR2 YSYEKL, per germline. The CDR3 DNA is TGCGCCAGCAGCTCCGGACAGGGTGGAATCTTGGAGCAGTTCTTC. Translation: CASSSGQGGILEQFF.

J is TRBJ1-4 and V is TRBV10-3, with D possibly being TRBD1 (6 bases). This CDR3 is built from 14 residues. The germline V and J ends were trimmed by 4 bases and 6 bases, with 12 bases remaining between them. Germline CDR1 ENHRY, CDR2 SYGVKD. The CDR3 here is CAISAGGPDEKLFF. The CDR3 nucleotides are TGTGCCATCAGTGCTGGGGGGCCGGATGAAAAACTGTTTTTT.

With respect to this clonotype: One end of the junction varies from germline; a read error may be responsible. This rearrangement joins TRBV10-3 to TRBJ2-3; D remains ambiguous. Germline lookup yields CDR1 ENHRY and CDR2 SYGVKD. The CDR3 extends over 13 amino acids. CDR3 amino acids: CATSESGFDTQYF. As DNA, the CDR3 is TGTGCCACCAGTGAGTCCGGATTCGATACGCAGTATTTT.

This rearrangement joins TRBV5-4 to TRBJ2-5; D call uncertain. The end of the DNA aligns better with TRBJ2-7, so the J call may be wrong. Germline values: CDR1 SGHNT, CDR2 YYREEE (reference sequence). The CDR3 is 13 residues long. The CDR3 loop is CASSFPGSDEQYF. DNA of the CDR3: TGTGCCAGCAGCTTCCCCGGGTCCGACGAGCAGTACTTC.

This clonotype has at least ten counts. CDR3 sequence (DNA): TGCGCCAGCAGCCAAGAAGTTGGTAGTAAGGGGACCCAGTACTTC. Protein: CASSQEVGSKGTQYF. The chain uses TRBV4-3 and TRBJ2-5; D gene unclear. V lost 0 bases, J lost 7 bases, and 15 bases lay in between. This CDR3 is 15 amino acids long. Germline assignment: CDR1 LGHNA and CDR2 YSLEER.

The V gene is TRBV7-2, the J gene TRBJ2-2; 8 bases align to TRBD2. The CDR3 spans 17 residues. Germline CDR1 is SGHTA and CDR2 is FQGNSA. V dropped 5 bases and J dropped 1; count of bases not matched to a gene: 9. CDR3 amino acids: CASSRGGAGVNTGELFF. The CDR3 region has the DNA TGTGCCAGCAGCCGGGGGGGAGCGGGGGTGAACACCGGGGAGCTGTTTTTT.

The rearrangement joins TRBV28 to TRBJ1-5, with 7 positions matching TRBD1. This CDR3 is 14 amino acids long. J was trimmed by 5 bases and V by 3 bases; bases with no gene match: 4. Germline V gives CDR1 MDHEN, CDR2 SYDVKM. As DNA, the CDR3 is TGTGCCAGCAGTTTCGACAGGGTTGATCAGCCCCAGCATTTT. Amino acids: CASSFDRVDQPQHF. Using reference TRBV28 and TRBJ1-5 for the parts outside the CDR3, the full variable domain is DVKVTQSSRYLVKRTGEKVFLECVQDMDHENMFWYRQDPGLGLRLIYFSYDVKMKEKGDIPEGYSVSREKKERFSLILESASTNQTSMYLCASSFDRVDQPQHFGDGTRLSIL.

Here the CDR3 reads CASSLDRRGGRVETQYF. DNA for the CDR3: TGTGCCAGCAGCTTGGACAGGCGGGGGGGTAGGGTTGAGACCCAGTACTTC. The chain recombines TRBV5-6 with TRBJ2-5; 9 positions match TRBD2. After removal of 0 bases from V and 5 bases from J, the junction contained 11 bases not matched to a gene. The CDR3 has 17 residues. Germline lookup yields CDR1 SGHDT and CDR2 YYEEEE.